This T cell receptor beta chain was sequenced during a study of blood T cells in healthy people across ages. Primed by a sample-barcoded 5' primer and a J-beta primer mix, a second PCR proceeded for about 6 to 12 cycles. In TCRdb, the 5' RACE reads were re-called with MiXCR into one record per CDR3 protein. The sample lists about 760,000 distinct CDR3 sequences; 20% to 30% were seen once. This CDR3 spans 14 amino acids. The V gene's germline CDR1 is KGHDR and CDR2 SFDVKD. The V end lost 6 bases, the J end lost 4 bases, and 12 bases lay between the germline ends. The sample was also linked to a second study, of T cells of mothers and their children.

The sample comprised blood. The receptor comes from a boy aged 5 to 17 in good health. The chain joins TRBV24-1 to TRBJ2-1; D uncertain. The CDR3 loop is CATSRQETYNEQFF. CDR3 nucleotide sequence: TGTGCCACCAGTCGGCAGGAAACTTACAATGAGCAGTTCTTC.